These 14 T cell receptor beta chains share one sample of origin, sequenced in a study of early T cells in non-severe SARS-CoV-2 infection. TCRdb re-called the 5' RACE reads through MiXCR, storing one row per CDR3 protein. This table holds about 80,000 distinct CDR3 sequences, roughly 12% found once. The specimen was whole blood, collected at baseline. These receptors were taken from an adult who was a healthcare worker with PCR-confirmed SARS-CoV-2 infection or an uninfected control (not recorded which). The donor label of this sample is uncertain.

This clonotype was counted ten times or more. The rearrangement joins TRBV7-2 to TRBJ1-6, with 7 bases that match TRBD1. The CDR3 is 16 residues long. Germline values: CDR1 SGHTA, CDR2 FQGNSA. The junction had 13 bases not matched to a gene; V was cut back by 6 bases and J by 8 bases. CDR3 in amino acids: CASRLVPGGWDSPLHF. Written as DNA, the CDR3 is TGTGCCAGCAGGCTGGTACCAGGGGGATGGGATTCACCCCTCCACTTT.

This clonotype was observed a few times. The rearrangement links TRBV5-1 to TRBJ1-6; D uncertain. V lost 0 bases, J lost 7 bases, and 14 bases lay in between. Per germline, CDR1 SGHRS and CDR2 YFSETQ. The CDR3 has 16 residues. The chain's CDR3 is CASSLAGIEINSPLHF. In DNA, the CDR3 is TGCGCCAGCAGCTTGGCCGGGATAGAGATCAATTCACCCCTCCACTTT. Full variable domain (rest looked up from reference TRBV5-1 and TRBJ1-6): KAGVTQTPRYLIKTRGQQVTLSCSPISGHRSVSWYQQTPGQGLQFLFEYFSETQRNKGNFPGRFSGRQFSNSRSEMNVSTLELGDSALYLCASSLAGIEINSPLHFGNGTRLTVT.

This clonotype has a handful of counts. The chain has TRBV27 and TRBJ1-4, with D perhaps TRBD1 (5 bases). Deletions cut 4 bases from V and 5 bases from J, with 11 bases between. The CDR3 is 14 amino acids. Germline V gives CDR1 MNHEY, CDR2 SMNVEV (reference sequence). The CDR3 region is CASSSRDGNEKLFF. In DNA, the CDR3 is TGTGCCAGCAGTTCCCGGGACGGGAATGAAAAACTGTTTTTT.

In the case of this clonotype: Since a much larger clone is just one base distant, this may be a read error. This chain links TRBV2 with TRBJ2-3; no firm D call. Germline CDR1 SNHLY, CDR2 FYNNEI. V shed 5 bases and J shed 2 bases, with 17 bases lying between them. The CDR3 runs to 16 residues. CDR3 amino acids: CASSPLSVGSTDTQYF. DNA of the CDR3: TGTGCCAGCAGTCCTTTGAGTGTCGGTTCCACAGATACGCAGTATTTT.

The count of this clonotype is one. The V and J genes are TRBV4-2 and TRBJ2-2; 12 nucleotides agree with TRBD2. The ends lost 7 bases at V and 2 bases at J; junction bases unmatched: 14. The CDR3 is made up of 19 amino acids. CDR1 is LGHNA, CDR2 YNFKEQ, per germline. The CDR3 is CASTLVPSGGAYNTGELFF. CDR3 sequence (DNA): TGTGCCAGCACCCTCGTCCCTAGCGGGGGGGCCTATAACACCGGGGAGCTGTTTTTT.

The CDR3 loop reads CASSKHLRTEAFF. CDR3 bases: TGTGCCAGCAGTAAACATCTACGCACTGAAGCTTTCTTT. The chain is built from TRBV6-4 and TRBJ1-1; no clear D. Germline V gene lookup returns CDR1 MRHNA and CDR2 SNTAGT. This CDR3 region has 13 residues. V was pared by 5 bases and J by 4 bases, with 11 bases between.

CDR3: CSARRDSNYGYTF. DNA for the CDR3: TGCAGTGCTAGAAGGGACTCTAACTATGGCTACACCTTC. The rearrangement links TRBV20-1 to TRBJ1-2; a possible D gene is TRBD1 (5 bases). The CDR3 has 13 residues. CDR1 DFQATT and CDR2 SNEGSKA come from the germline V gene (reference sequence). Trimming stripped 2 bases from V and 0 bases from J, with 7 bases between.

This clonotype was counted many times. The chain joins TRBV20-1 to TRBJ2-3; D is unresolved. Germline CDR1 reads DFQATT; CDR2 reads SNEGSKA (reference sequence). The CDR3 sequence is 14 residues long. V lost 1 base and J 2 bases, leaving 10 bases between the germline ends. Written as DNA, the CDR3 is TGCAGTGCTAGAGTAGGCGGATCCACAGATACGCAGTATTTT. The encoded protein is CSARVGGSTDTQYF.

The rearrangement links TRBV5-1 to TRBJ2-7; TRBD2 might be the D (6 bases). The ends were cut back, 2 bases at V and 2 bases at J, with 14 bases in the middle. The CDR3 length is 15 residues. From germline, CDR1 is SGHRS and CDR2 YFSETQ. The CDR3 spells CASSLQPREPYEQYF. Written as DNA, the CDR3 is TGCGCCAGCAGCTTACAACCCCGGGAGCCCTACGAGCAGTACTTC.

In DNA, the CDR3 is TGTGCCAGCAGCTCACAGGGGGCTCGAAACTATGGCTACACCTTC. Amino acid sequence: CASSSQGARNYGYTF. This chain connects TRBV7-2 to TRBJ1-2, with 9 bases lining up with TRBD1. In germline, CDR1 is SGHTA, CDR2 FQGNSA. Germline trimming cut 4 bases from V and 2 bases from J; bases unmatched to any gene: 5. CDR3 length: 15 residues.

The DNA of the CDR3 is TGTGCCAGTAGTAAGACAGGGGCCAACGTCCTGACTTTC. Protein sequence: CASSKTGANVLTF. The chain employs TRBV19 and TRBJ2-6; D is undetermined. V lost 4 bases, J lost 4 bases, and 5 bases lay in between. The CDR3 sequence is 13 residues long. Per the germline V gene, CDR1 is LNHDA and CDR2 is SQIVND (reference sequence).

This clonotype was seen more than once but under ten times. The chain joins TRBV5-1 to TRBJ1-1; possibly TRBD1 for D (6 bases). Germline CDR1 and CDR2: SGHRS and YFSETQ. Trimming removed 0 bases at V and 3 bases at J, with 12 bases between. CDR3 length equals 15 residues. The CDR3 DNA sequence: TGCGCCAGCAGCTTGGGCGACAGGACTTACACTGAAGCTTTCTTT. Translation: CASSLGDRTYTEAFF.

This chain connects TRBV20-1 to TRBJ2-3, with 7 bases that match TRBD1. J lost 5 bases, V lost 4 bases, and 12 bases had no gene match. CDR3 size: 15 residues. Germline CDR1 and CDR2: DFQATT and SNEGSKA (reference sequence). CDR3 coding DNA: TGCAGTGCTATTGTGGGACAGAGGTCCAGAGATACGCAGTATTTT. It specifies CSAIVGQRSRDTQYF.

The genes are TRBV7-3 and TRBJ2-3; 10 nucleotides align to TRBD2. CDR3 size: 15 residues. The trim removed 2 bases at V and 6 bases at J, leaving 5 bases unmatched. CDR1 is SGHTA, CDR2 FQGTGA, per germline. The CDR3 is CASSLGTSDSDTQYF. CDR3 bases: TGTGCCAGCAGCTTAGGGACTAGCGATTCCGATACGCAGTATTTT.